This T cell receptor (beta chain) was retrieved from a study of blood T cell repertoires in COVID-19. This clone appeared a single time. Sequencing used immunoSEQ multiplex PCR; TCRdb keeps in-frame clones, though not all of them. The sample lists about 49,000 clones, 81% seen once, with 20% to 25% in the top ten. The CDR3 covers 14 residues. Per the germline V gene, CDR1 is SGHRS and CDR2 is YFSETQ. V was shortened by 4 bases and J by 1 base, with 11 bases between the two germline ends. The specimen sequenced was peripheral blood. The clonotype was recovered from a woman older than 75 with COVID-19, enrolled during active disease. The chain recombines TRBV5-1 with TRBJ2-5; D is possibly TRBD1 (6 bases). CDR3 sequence: CASSTGTSQETQYF. The DNA of the CDR3 is TGCGCCAGCAGCACCGGGACATCCCAAGAGACCCAGTACTTC.